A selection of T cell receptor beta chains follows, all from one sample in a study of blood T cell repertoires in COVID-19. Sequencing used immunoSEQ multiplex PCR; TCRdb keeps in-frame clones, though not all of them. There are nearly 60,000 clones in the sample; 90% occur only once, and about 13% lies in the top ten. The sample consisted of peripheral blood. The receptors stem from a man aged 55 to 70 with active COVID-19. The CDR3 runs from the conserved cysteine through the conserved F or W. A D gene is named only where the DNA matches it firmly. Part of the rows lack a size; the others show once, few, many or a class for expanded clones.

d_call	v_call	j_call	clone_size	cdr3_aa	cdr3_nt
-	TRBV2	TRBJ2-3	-	CASSETGMGADTQYF	TGTGCCAGCAGTGAAACAGGGATGGGGGCAGATACGCAGTATTTT
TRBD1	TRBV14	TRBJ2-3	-	CASSQLRGQGGGTDTQYF	TGTGCCAGCAGCCAACTAAGGGGACAGGGGGGAGGAACAGATACGCAGTATTTT
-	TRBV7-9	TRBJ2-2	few	CASSSINTGELFF	TGTGCCAGCAGCTCCATTAACACCGGGGAGCTGTTTTTT
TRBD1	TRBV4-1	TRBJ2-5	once	CASSQTTGGWAQETQYF	TGCGCCAGCAGCCAAACGACAGGGGGCTGGGCACAAGAGACCCAGTACTTC
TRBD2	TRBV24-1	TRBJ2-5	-	CATSDLKPGTSVQETQYF	TGTGCCACCAGTGATTTGAAGCCCGGGACTAGCGTCCAAGAGACCCAGTACTTC
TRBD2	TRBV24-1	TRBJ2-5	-	CATSLAAGGQETQYF	TGTGCCACCAGCCTGGCCGCGGGGGGGCAAGAGACCCAGTACTTC
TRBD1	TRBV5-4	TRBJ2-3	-	CASSQGTGISTDTQYF	TGTGCCAGCTCACAGGGGACGGGGATTAGCACAGATACGCAGTATTTT
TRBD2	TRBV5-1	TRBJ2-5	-	CASMGGLAVQETQYF	TGCGCCAGCATGGGGGGACTAGCGGTACAAGAGACCCAGTACTTC
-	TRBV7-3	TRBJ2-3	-	CASSLTGVLTDTQYF	TGTGCCAGCAGCTTAACAGGGGTGCTCACAGATACGCAGTATTTT
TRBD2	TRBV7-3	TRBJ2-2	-	CASSFYGSGNGGELFF	TGTGCCAGCAGCTTCTACGGTAGCGGGAATGGCGGGGAGCTGTTTTTT
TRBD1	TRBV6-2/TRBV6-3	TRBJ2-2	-	CASSYPTGGLNTGELFF	TGTGCCAGCAGTTATCCGACAGGGGGCTTGAACACCGGGGAGCTGTTTTTT
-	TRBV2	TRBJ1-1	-	CASSFAVRNTEAFF	TGTGCCAGCAGTTTTGCGGTTCGGAACACTGAAGCTTTCTTT
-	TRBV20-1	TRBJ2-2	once	CSASEGAYTGELFF	TGCAGTGCTAGTGAGGGAGCCTACACCGGGGAGCTGTTTTTT
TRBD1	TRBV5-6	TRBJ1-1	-	CASSFQGQGNTEAFF	TGTGCCAGCAGCTTTCAAGGACAGGGAAACACTGAAGCTTTCTTT
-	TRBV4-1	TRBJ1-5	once	CASSQVSGVSNQPQHF	TGCGCCAGCAGCCAAGTGTCAGGGGTGAGCAATCAGCCCCAGCATTTT
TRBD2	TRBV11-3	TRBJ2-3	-	CASSLEGRLAGLTDTQYF	TGTGCCAGCAGCTTAGAGGGACGGCTAGCGGGACTCACAGATACGCAGTATTTT
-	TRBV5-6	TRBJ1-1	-	CASSPRGVNTEAFF	TGTGCCAGCAGCCCCCGCGGGGTGAACACTGAAGCTTTCTTT